What follows are 12 T cell receptor beta chains derived from one specimen sequenced in a study of shared clonotypes between healthy human individuals. The assay was immunoSEQ multiplex PCR, and TCRdb's table has in-frame clones only and misses some. Of about 2.3 million clones listed, more than 80% are singletons. The sequencing sample was made of naive CD4+ T cells from PBMCs. Specified subset: CD45RA+ positively selected. The origin of the receptors is a man between 18 and 29 years old in good health. Some clones in this sample may be carry-over from other donors' samples.

This chain links TRBV28 with TRBJ2-7; the D gene is possibly TRBD2 (6 bases). CDR3 length: 15 amino acids. V shed 3 bases and J shed 1 base, with 13 bases lying between them. Germline assignment: CDR1 MDHEN and CDR2 SYDVKM. The CDR3 protein is CASSLARGLSYEQYF. In DNA form, the CDR3 reads TGTGCCAGCAGTTTGGCCCGGGGGTTATCCTACGAGCAGTACTTC.

The rearrangement joins TRBV28 to TRBJ2-7, with 9 bases that match TRBD2. J lost 1 base, V lost 6 bases, and 7 bases had no gene match. The CDR3 is made up of 15 amino acids. CDR1 MDHEN and CDR2 SYDVKM come from the germline V gene. The CDR3 loop reads CASSPPSGTSYEQYF. DNA of the CDR3: TGTGCCAGCAGCCCCCCTAGCGGGACATCCTACGAGCAGTACTTC.

This chain links TRBV6-5 with TRBJ1-3, with 8 positions matching TRBD1. V lost 5 bases to trimming and J lost 1 base; unmatched junction nucleotides: 4. This CDR3 has 15 residues. CDR1 is MNHEY and CDR2 is SVGAGI in the germline V gene. CDR3 in DNA: TGTGCCAGCAGTCAGGGGACAGGTTCTGGAAACACCATATATTTT. This translates into CASSQGTGSGNTIYF.

This sequence joins TRBV5-4 and TRBJ2-7; D might be TRBD2 (6 bases). Germline loops: CDR1 SGHNT, CDR2 YYREEE (reference sequence). The V end was cut by 4 bases, the J end by 3 bases, with 11 bases between. This CDR3 is 13 amino acids long. CDR3 residues: CASSPDYNYEQYF. The CDR3 coding sequence is TGTGCCAGCAGCCCGGACTACAACTACGAGCAGTACTTC.

The rearrangement links TRBV5-6 to TRBJ2-7; perhaps TRBD1 as D (5 bases). Germline CDR1 SGHDT, CDR2 YYEEEE. Trimming pared 5 bases from V and 6 bases from J, leaving 18 bases between. CDR3 length: 14 residues. The CDR3: CASSRGRGNREQYF. CDR3 DNA sequence: TGTGCCAGCAGTAGGGGAAGGGGTAATCGCGAGCAGTACTTC.

This rearrangement joins TRBV7-2 to TRBJ2-7; no clear D. Looked up from germline, CDR1 is SGHTA and CDR2 is FQGNSA. The CDR3 loop spans 14 amino acids. V lost 1 base to trimming and J lost 6 bases, with 13 bases between them. The CDR3 here is CASSLGHSLGEQYF. For the CDR3, the DNA is TGTGCCAGCAGCTTAGGTCACTCCCTAGGCGAGCAGTACTTC.

The genes are TRBV2 and TRBJ2-7; D is possibly TRBD2 (5 bases). The CDR3 loop spans 13 amino acids. Germline CDR1 SNHLY, CDR2 FYNNEI. Deletions cut 7 bases from V and 1 base from J, with 11 bases between. The CDR3 loop is CASIRRFSYEQYF. The CDR3 DNA follows: TGTGCCAGCATCCGGAGGTTTTCCTACGAGCAGTACTTC. Drawing the rest from reference TRBV2 and TRBJ2-7, the complete variable domain is EPEVTQTPSHQVTQMGQEVILRCVPISNHLYFYWYRQILGQKVEFLVSFYNNEISEKSEIFDDQFSVERPDGSNFTLKIRSTKLEDSAMYFCASIRRFSYEQYFGPGTRLTVT.

The V gene is TRBV10-2, the J gene TRBJ2-1; TRBD1 or TRBD2 may be the D gene (5 bases each). V lost 5 bases to trimming and J lost 5 bases, with 10 bases between them. CDR3 size: 13 residues. Germline lookup yields CDR1 WSHSY and CDR2 SAAADI. The CDR3 DNA reads TGCGCCAGCAGTCCGGGACCAAACAATGAGCAGTTCTTC. This encodes CASSPGPNNEQFF.

This clone appeared a few times. The V call is TRBV27, the J call TRBJ1-2, with D possibly TRBD1 on 6 matching bases. CDR3 size: 13 residues. Trimming shortened V by 4 bases and J by 8 bases, and 14 bases separated the two germline ends. Germline V gene sequence: CDR1 MNHEY, CDR2 SMNVEV (reference sequence). CDR3 sequence reads: CASSYRDGRGYTF. The CDR3 nucleotides read TGTGCCAGCAGTTACAGGGACGGTAGGGGCTACACCTTC.

The J gene is TRBJ2-3, the V gene TRBV9, with 10 positions matching TRBD2. From germline, CDR1 is SGDLS and CDR2 YYNGEE. Trimming cost V 2 bases and J 2 bases; bases outside gene matches: 2. The CDR3 loop spans 15 amino acids. The CDR3 coding sequence is TGTGCCAGCAGCGTTAGCGGGAGGTTCACAGATACGCAGTATTTT. This gives the protein CASSVSGRFTDTQYF.

V usage is TRBV12-5 and J usage is TRBJ2-3, with TRBD1 as a possible D gene (5 bases). V lost 5 bases to trimming and J lost 0 bases, with 9 bases between them. The CDR3 has 14 amino acids. Germline lookup yields CDR1 LGHNT and CDR2 FRNRAP. CDR3 sequence: CASGDSSSTDTQYF. Written as DNA, the CDR3 is TGTGCTAGTGGTGACAGCTCTAGCACAGATACGCAGTATTTT.

The chain couples TRBV7-3 to TRBJ2-1; possibly TRBD2 for D (6 bases). V was shortened by 5 bases and J by 5 bases, with 19 bases between the two germline ends. CDR1 is SGHTA and CDR2 is FQGTGA in the germline V gene. CDR3 length: 16 residues. CDR3 DNA sequence: TGTGCCAGCAGCCCCACGGGCGGGATTGGCCACAATGAGCAGTTCTTC. Encoded protein: CASSPTGGIGHNEQFF.